The T cell receptor beta chain under discussion was sequenced for a study of T cells expressing NK-cell markers. Looking at the study overall: Among the eight sequenced donors, seven tested HCMV-seropositive and one tested seronegative. Study-level results: Topping the CD3+CD56-NKG2C+ fraction as well were these clonotypes, in four donors. The study left the HCMV specificity of expanded NKG2C+ T cell clones unresolved.

TCRdb re-analyzed the 5' RACE reads; it lists each CDR3 protein once, without DNA. The sample holds about 460,000 distinct CDR3 sequences. The length of the CDR3 is 15 residues. The V gene's germline CDR1 is SGHVS and CDR2 FNYEAQ. Notes on this clonotype: Its antigen remains unidentified.

The TCR originated in a woman between 50 and 59 years old in good health. The genes are TRBV7-6 and TRBJ2-1; TCRdb's D call of TRBD1 is untestable without DNA. The sequenced material came from blood T cells: a sorted CD56 or NKG2C T cell subset, CD4+ or CD8+ T cells, or bulk PBMC T cells (not recorded which). CDR3 loop: CASSLGGQVYNEQFF.